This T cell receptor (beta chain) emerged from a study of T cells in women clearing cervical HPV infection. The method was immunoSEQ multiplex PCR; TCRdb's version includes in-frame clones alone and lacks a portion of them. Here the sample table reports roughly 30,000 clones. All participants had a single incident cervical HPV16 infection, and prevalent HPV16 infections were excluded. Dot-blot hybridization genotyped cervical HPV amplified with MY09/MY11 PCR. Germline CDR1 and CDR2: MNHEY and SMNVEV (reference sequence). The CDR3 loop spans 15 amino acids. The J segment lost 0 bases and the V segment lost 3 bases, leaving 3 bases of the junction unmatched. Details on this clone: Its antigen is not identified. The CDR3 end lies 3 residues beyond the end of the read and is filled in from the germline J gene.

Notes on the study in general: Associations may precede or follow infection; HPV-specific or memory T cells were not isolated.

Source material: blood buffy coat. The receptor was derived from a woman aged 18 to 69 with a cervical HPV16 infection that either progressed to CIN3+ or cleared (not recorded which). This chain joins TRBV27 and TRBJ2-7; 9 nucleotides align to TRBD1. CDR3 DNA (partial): TGTGCCAGCAGTTTGGACAGGGGCGACTCCTACGAG. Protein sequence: CASSLDRGDSYE. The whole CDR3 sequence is CASSLDRGDSYEQYF.